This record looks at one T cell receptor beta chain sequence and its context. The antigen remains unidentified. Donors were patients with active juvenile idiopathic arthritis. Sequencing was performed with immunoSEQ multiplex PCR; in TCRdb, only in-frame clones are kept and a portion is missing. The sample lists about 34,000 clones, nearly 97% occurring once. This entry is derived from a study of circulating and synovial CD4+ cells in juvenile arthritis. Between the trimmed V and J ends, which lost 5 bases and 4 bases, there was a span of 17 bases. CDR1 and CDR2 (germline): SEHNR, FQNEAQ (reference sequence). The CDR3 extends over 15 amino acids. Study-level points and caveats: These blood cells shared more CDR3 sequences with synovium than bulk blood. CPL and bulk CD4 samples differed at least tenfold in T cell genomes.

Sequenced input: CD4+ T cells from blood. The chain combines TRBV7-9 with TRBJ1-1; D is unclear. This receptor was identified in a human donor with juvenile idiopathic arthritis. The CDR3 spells CASSLRSLGGTEAFF. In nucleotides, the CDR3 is TGTGCCAGCAGCCTTAGAAGTCTGGGAGGCACTGAAGCTTTCTTT.